The clone carrying this T cell receptor beta chain was seen ten or more times. Antigen specificity is unknown. The CDR3 runs to 14 residues. The germline V gene has CDR1 SGHVS and CDR2 FNYEAQ. V lost 5 bases, J lost 3 bases, and 11 bases lay in between. These data belong to a study of early T cells in non-severe SARS-CoV-2 infection. In the study overall: The study sequenced bulk RNA from unsorted whole blood, with chains unpaired. The study, taken as a whole, reports: Private and CD4 specificities were missed by VDJdb matching, which favored anti-spike CD8 responses.

Unique molecular identifiers were affixed to single, distinct cDNA molecules. TCRdb re-derived calls from the 5' RACE reads in MiXCR, one entry per CDR3 protein. The sample carries about 63,000 distinct CDR3 sequences, 10% to 15% recorded once. Material for sequencing was whole blood. The receptor was derived from an adult who was a healthcare worker with PCR-confirmed SARS-CoV-2 infection or an uninfected control (not recorded which). The chain links TRBV7-6 to TRBJ1-5; D might be TRBD1 (5 bases). The CDR3 DNA reads as TGTGCCAGCAGCCCGGGACTTTTCAATCAGCCCCAGCATTTT. Its protein is CASSPGLFNQPQHF.